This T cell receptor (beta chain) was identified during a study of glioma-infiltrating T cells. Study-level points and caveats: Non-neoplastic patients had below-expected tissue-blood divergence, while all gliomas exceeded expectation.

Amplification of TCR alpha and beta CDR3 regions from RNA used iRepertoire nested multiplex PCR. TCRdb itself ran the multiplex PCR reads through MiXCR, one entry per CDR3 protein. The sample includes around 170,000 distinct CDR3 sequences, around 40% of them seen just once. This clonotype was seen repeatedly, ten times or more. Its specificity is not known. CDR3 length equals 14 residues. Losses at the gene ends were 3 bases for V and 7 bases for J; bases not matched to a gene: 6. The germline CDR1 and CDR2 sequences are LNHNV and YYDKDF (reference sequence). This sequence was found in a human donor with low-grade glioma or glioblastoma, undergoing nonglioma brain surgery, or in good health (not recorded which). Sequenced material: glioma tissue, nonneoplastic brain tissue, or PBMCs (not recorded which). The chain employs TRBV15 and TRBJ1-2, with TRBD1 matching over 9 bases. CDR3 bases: TGTGCCACCAGCAGTTCCGGGACAGGGAGTGGCTACACCTTC. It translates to CATSSSGTGSGYTF.